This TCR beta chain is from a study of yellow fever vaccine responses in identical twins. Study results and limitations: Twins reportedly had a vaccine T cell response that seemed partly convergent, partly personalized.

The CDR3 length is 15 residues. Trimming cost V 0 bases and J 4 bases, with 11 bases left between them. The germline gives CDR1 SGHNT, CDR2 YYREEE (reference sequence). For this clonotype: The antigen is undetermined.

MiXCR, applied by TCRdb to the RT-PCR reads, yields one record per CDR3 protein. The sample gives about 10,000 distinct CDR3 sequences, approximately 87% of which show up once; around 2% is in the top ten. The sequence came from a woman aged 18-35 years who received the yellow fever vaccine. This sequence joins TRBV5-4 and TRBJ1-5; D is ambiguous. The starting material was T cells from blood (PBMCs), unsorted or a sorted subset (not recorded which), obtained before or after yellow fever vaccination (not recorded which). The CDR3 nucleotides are TGTGCCAGCAGCTTGGTTCCGGAGCTGAATCAGCCCCAGCATTTT. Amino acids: CASSLVPELNQPQHF.